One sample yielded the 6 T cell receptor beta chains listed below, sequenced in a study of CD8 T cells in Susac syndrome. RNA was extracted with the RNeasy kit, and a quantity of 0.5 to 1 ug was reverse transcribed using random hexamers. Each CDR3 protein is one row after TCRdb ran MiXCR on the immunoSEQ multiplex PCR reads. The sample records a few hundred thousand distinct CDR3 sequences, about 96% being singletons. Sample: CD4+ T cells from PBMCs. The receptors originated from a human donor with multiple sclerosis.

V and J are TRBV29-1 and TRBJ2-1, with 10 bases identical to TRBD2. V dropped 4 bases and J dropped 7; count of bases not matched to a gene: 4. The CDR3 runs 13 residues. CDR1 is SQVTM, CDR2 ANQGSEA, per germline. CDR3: CSVASGSENEQFF. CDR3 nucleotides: TGCAGCGTTGCTAGCGGGAGTGAGAATGAGCAGTTCTTC.

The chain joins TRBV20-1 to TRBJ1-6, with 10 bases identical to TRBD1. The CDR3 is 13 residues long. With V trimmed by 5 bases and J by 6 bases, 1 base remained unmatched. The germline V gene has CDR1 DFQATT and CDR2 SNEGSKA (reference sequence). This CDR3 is CSAWDRGNSPLHF. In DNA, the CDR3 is TGCAGTGCTTGGGACAGGGGTAATTCACCCCTCCACTTT.

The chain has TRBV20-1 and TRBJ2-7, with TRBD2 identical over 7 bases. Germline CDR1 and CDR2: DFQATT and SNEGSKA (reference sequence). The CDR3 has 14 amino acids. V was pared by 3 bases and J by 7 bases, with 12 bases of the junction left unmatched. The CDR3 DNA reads TGCAGTGCTAGTGGCCCGGGGGAGGGCGGGGAGCAGTACTTC. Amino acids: CSASGPGEGGEQYF.

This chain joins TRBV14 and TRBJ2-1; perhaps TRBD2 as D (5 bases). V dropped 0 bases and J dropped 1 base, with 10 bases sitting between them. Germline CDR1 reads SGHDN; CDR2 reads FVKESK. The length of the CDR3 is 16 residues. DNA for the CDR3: TGTGCCAGCAGCCAAGAGGCCTGGAGGTCCTACAATGAGCAGTTCTTC. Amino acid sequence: CASSQEAWRSYNEQFF.

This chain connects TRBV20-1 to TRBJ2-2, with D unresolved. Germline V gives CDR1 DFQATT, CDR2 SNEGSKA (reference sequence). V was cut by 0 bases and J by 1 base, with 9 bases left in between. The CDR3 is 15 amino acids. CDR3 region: CSARDGRKNTGELFF. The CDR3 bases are TGCAGTGCTAGAGATGGCAGGAAGAACACCGGGGAGCTGTTTTTT.

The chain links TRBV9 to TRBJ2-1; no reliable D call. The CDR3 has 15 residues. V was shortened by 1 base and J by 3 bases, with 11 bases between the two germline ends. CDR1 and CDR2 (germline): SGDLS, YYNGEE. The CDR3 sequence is CASSVLVADYNEQFF. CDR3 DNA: TGTGCCAGCAGCGTATTAGTGGCAGACTACAATGAGCAGTTCTTC.